Presented here are 3 T cell receptor beta chains from one specimen sequenced in a study of T cell repertoires in cytomegalovirus infection (dated by TCRdb to 2018 to 2020). Interpreted using the paper, the treatment or condition label stands for: in vitro stimulation with specific CMV peptide epitopes to enrich CMV-specific T cells. No antigen has been assigned to these receptors. Instrument used: Illumina HiSeq 1500. TCRdb itself trimmed the public reads at Q25 with fastp, ran MiXCR and retained productive beta chains. Each CDR3 protein gets just one entry, which takes the most common genes and DNA from the rows behind it. The sample includes hundreds of thousands of distinct CDR3 sequences, with approximately 33% observed a single time. The ten most abundant clones make up 15% to 20% of the sample. Sequencing was performed on cultured PBMCs, taken from culture after CMV antigen stimulation. Receptors were obtained from a human donor in good health (CMV status not recorded). Some clones in this sample may be carry-over from other donors' samples.

This clonotype was observed a handful of times. CDR3 bases: TGTGCCAGCGGAAAAGATGGTGGGGGGCGCGGGAGAGATACGCAGTATTTT. Translation gives CASGKDGGGRGRDTQYF. The chain carries TRBV7-2 and TRBJ2-3, with D perhaps matching TRBD2 (7 bases). CDR3 length: 17 amino acids. CDR1 and CDR2 (germline): SGHTA, FQGNSA. V lost 8 bases and J lost 5, with 26 bases in between.

J is TRBJ1-1 and V is TRBV18; no clear D. Trimming took off 3 bases at V and 0 bases at J, with 11 bases between the two ends. CDR1 is KGHSH, CDR2 LQKENI, per germline. The CDR3 spans 15 residues. CDR3 sequence reads: CASSPRQRLNTEAFF. The CDR3 nucleotides read TGTGCCAGCTCACCCAGACAAAGGCTGAACACTGAAGCTTTCTTT.

The CDR3 nucleotides read TGTGCCAGCGGAGAGCCGTGGGACTATGGCTACACCTTC. This encodes CASGEPWDYGYTF. J is TRBJ1-2 and V is TRBV6-1; D is unresolved. V was cut by 8 bases and J by 3 bases, with 13 bases left in between. This CDR3 comprises 13 residues. Germline CDR1 is MNHNS and CDR2 is SASEGT.